The rows below give T cell receptor beta chains drawn from one sample of a study of response to subunit inactivated influenza vaccine. TCRdb reprocessed the RT-PCR reads with MiXCR, giving one entry per CDR3 protein. The repertoire holds about 500,000 distinct CDR3 sequences, with 13% as singletons. Sequencing used PBMCs from blood, obtained roughly 47 days after vaccination. These receptors were collected from a man over 45 who received an inactivated influenza vaccine. Both conserved end residues are part of each CDR3. D genes are given only for firm matches. A row's size may be missing; if present it is once, few, many or a size class.

J,V,D,size,DNA,CDR3
TRBJ1-4,TRBV11-2,-,-,TGTGCCAGCAGCATAGGCGCCTGGACCGGCGGCGGTGAAAAACTGTTTTTT,CASSIGAWTGGGEKLFF
TRBJ2-3,TRBV6-2/TRBV6-3,-,-,TGTGCCAGCAGTTACTCGGACAGCCTCAGCACAGATACGCAGTATTTT,CASSYSDSLSTDTQYF
TRBJ2-7,TRBV7-2,TRBD2,few,TGTGCCAGCAGCCCGGGGACTAGCGTCGAGCAGTACTTC,CASSPGTSVEQYF
TRBJ2-5,TRBV11-2,-,many,TGTGCCAGCAGCTTAGGGGGCAGTTTGGAGACCCAGTACTTC,CASSLGGSLETQYF
TRBJ2-1,TRBV29-1,-,-,TGCAGCGTAATAGGGTCCCGTTCCTACAATGAGCAGTTCTTC,CSVIGSRSYNEQFF
TRBJ1-2,TRBV29-1,-,many,TGCAGCGTTGAAGACCCTCCCCAAGATGGCTACACCTTC,CSVEDPPQDGYTF
TRBJ1-3,TRBV11-2,-,many,TGTGCCAGCAGCTTAAGTCCCTCTGGAAACACCATATATTTT,CASSLSPSGNTIYF
TRBJ2-3,TRBV7-9,TRBD2,few,TGTGCCAGCAGCCCGACTAGCGGGAGAGATACGCAGTATTTT,CASSPTSGRDTQYF
TRBJ2-3,TRBV12-3/TRBV12-4,TRBD2,-,TGTGCCTCAAAAACGGGACTAGCGATGACAGATACGCAGTATTTT,CASKTGLAMTDTQYF
TRBJ2-1,TRBV5-1,TRBD2,-,TGCGCCAGCAGCTTTGCCCCTTTAGCGGGAGACTACAATGAGCAGTTCTTC,CASSFAPLAGDYNEQFF
TRBJ2-7,TRBV7-8,-,many,TGTGCCAGCAGCTTGCACAGGGTACTCCACTACGAGCAGTACTTC,CASSLHRVLHYEQYF
TRBJ2-1,TRBV7-9,TRBD1,-,TGTGCCAGCAGCCCGACAGGGGGCTCCAGCAATGAGCAGTTCTTC,CASSPTGGSSNEQFF
TRBJ1-2,TRBV20-1,-,few,TGCAGTGCTAGAGTAGGTGCGGAGAGCTATGGCTACACCTTC,CSARVGAESYGYTF
TRBJ2-3,TRBV7-8,-,-,TGTGCCAGCAGCTTATGGGAGGGGGCAGATACGCAGTATTTT,CASSLWEGADTQYF
TRBJ2-1,TRBV15,TRBD2,many,TGTGCCACCACCAGGGAGGGCAATGAGCAGTTCTTC,CATTREGNEQFF
TRBJ1-4,TRBV20-1,-,many,TGCAGTGCTAGAGTGACGCCTGGCAGGGCGGAAAAACTGTTTTTT,CSARVTPGRAEKLFF
TRBJ2-7,TRBV6-1,TRBD1,-,TGTGCCAGCGGTACGATGGGACAGGGGGCCTACGAGCAGTACTTC,CASGTMGQGAYEQYF
TRBJ2-7,TRBV4-3,TRBD1,few,TGCGCCAGCAGCCAATCGACAGGGAACCTCTACGAGCAGTACTTC,CASSQSTGNLYEQYF
TRBJ2-5,TRBV7-2,-,-,TGTGCCAGCACCCCCGTTGAGACCCAGTACTTC,CASTPVETQYF
TRBJ1-3,TRBV4-3,-,many,TGCGCCAGCAGCCAGGAGCAGGGGACCCACTCTGGAAACACCATATATTTT,CASSQEQGTHSGNTIYF
TRBJ2-1,TRBV7-9,TRBD2,-,TGTGCCAGCAGCGTTAGCGGGAGTCTGAATGAGCAGTTCTTC,CASSVSGSLNEQFF
TRBJ2-2,TRBV10-3,-,few,TGTGCCATCAGTGGACTGAACACCGGGGAGCTGTTTTTT,CAISGLNTGELFF
TRBJ2-3,TRBV6-6,TRBD2,many,TGTGCCAGCAGTCCGGTACGGGTCGGGCTATCACGGGGGGAAGGCACAGATACGCAGTATTTT,CASSPVRVGLSRGEGTDTQYF
TRBJ2-2,TRBV2,TRBD1,once,TGTGCCAGCGGTTTCGGGACAGGGCAAGGCGGGGAGCTGTTTTTT,CASGFGTGQGGELFF
TRBJ2-1,TRBV6-1,TRBD2,many,TGTGCCAGCAGGAAACTAGCGGGGGGACACAATGAGCAGTTCTTC,CASRKLAGGHNEQFF
TRBJ1-2,TRBV5-5,-,-,TGTGCCAGCAGCAATCTAGGGGGTAATGGCTACACCTTC,CASSNLGGNGYTF
TRBJ2-1,TRBV5-1,TRBD2,few,TGCGCCAGCCGGGAGGGCTCCTACAATGAGCAGTTCTTC,CASREGSYNEQFF
TRBJ1-6,TRBV12-3/TRBV12-4,-,-,TGTGCCAGCAGTTTGGGCAGGGCGAATTCACCCCTCCACTTT,CASSLGRANSPLHF
TRBJ2-2,TRBV12-3/TRBV12-4,-,-,TGTGCCAGCAGCCCGGGACCTTCCGGGGAGCTGTTTTTT,CASSPGPSGELFF
TRBJ2-5,TRBV15,-,many,TGTGCCACCAGCAGAGATCGAGGTGGGGAGACCCAGTACTTC,CATSRDRGGETQYF
TRBJ1-1,TRBV7-6,TRBD1,few,TGTGCCAGCAGCCAGGACAGGGGATCATTCATGAACACTGAAGCTTTCTTT,CASSQDRGSFMNTEAFF
TRBJ2-7,TRBV11-2,-,few,TGTGCCAGCAACCAACCTTGGGGGGGCAACGAGCAGTACTTC,CASNQPWGGNEQYF
TRBJ1-1,TRBV6-2/TRBV6-3,TRBD1,few,TGTGCCAGCAGGAATAGCAGGGGGTTAATGAACACTGAAGCTTTCTTT,CASRNSRGLMNTEAFF
TRBJ2-3,TRBV6-1,TRBD1,few,TGTGCCAGCATCAAGGGGGCGGGGACAGGGTGGACAGATACGCAGTATTTT,CASIKGAGTGWTDTQYF
TRBJ2-1,TRBV6-1,-,-,TGTGCCAGCAGTGAAAATGGGGTCAATGAGCAGTTCTTC,CASSENGVNEQFF
TRBJ2-2,TRBV7-3,-,many,TGTGCCAGCAGCTTAGGCTCCCTTAACACCGGGGAGCTGTTTTTT,CASSLGSLNTGELFF
TRBJ1-4,TRBV12-3/TRBV12-4,-,many,TGTGCCAGCAGTTTGTTGACAGGACTGGGGGAAAAACTGTTTTTT,CASSLLTGLGEKLFF
TRBJ2-5,TRBV11-2,TRBD2,few,TGTGCCAGCAGCCCAGGAGCGGGGGTGTCTCTGGAGACCCAGTACTTC,CASSPGAGVSLETQYF